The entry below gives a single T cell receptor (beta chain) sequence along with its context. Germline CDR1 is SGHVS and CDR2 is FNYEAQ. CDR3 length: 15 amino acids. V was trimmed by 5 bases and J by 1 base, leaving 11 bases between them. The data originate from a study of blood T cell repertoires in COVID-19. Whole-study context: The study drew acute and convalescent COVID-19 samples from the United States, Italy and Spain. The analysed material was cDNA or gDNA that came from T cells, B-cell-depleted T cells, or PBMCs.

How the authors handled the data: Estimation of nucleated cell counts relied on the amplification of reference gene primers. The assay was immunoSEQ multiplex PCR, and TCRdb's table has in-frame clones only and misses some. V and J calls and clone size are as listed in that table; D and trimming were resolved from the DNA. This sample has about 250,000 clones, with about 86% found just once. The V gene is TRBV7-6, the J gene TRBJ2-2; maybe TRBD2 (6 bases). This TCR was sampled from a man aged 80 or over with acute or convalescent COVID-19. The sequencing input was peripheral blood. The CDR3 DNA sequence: TGTGCCAGCAGCCGGACTACCCAGAACACCGGGGAGCTGTTTTTT. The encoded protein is CASSRTTQNTGELFF.